This note documents a single T cell receptor (beta chain) sequence. What it binds is unknown. Trimming pared 4 bases from V and 4 bases from J, leaving 12 bases between. Germline V gene lookup returns CDR1 SGHNT and CDR2 YYREEE (reference sequence). CDR3 length: 13 residues. Via MiXCR, TCRdb re-called the 5' RACE reads, giving one row per CDR3 protein. The table has hundreds of thousands of distinct CDR3 sequences, more than 15% seen once. This sample is part of a study of T-cell memory formation after mild COVID-19. Study-wide results and limits: Cross-reactive memory appears to have joined, as suggested by some responding clones showing up in pre-infection memory.

The material sequenced was PBMCs or a T cell subset sorted from them (not recorded which). The V gene is TRBV5-4, the J gene TRBJ2-7; the D gene could be TRBD1 or TRBD2 (6 bases each). The receptor was derived from a man between 18 and 29 years old who had mild COVID-19 (a few samples of this study predate the infection). Cell type and time point are not known. CDR3 sequence reads: CASSPWGAYEQYF. The DNA of the CDR3 is TGTGCCAGCAGCCCGTGGGGGGCGTACGAGCAGTACTTC.